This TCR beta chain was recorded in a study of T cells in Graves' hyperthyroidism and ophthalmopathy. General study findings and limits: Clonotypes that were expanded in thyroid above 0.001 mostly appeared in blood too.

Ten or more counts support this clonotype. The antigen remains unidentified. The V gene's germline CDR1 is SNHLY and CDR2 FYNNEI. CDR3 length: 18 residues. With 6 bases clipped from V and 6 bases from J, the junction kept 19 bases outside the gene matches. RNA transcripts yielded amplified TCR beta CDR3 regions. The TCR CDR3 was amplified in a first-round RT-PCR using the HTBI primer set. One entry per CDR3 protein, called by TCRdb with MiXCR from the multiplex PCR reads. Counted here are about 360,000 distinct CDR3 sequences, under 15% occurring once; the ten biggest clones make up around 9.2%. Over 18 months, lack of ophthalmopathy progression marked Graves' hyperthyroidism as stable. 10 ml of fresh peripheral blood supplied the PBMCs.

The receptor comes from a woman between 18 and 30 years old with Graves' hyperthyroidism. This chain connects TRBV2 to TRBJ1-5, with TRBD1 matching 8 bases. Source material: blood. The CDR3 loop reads CASSGQGAHPEWGQPQHF. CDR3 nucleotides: TGTGCCAGCAGCGGCCAGGGGGCGCATCCGGAGTGGGGTCAGCCCCAGCATTTT.